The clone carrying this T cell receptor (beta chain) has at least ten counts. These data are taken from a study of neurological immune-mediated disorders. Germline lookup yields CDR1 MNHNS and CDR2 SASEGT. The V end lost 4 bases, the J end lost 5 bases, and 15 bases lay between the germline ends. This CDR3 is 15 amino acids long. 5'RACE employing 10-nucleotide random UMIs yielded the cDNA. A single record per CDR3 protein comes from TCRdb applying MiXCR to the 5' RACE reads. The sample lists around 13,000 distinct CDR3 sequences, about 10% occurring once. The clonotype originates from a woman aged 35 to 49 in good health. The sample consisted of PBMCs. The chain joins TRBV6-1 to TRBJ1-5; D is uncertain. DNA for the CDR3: TGTGCCAGCAGTGCTGGGTCAGAACTCCATCAGCCCCAGCATTTT. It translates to CASSAGSELHQPQHF.